What follows are 30 T cell receptor beta chains derived from one specimen sequenced in a study of T cells in tuberculosis. The table came from immunoSEQ multiplex PCR; TCRdb's copy has only in-frame clones and leaves some out. The sample lists 20,000 to 25,000 clones, less than 98% occurring once. The specimen was PBMCs. Source of these receptors: a donor between 10 and 35 years old with latent tuberculosis or without tuberculosis infection.

V gene TRBV29-1 combines with J gene TRBJ2-1, with 10 bases lining up with TRBD2. Germline V gives CDR1 SQVTM, CDR2 ANQGSEA. J was trimmed by 0 bases and V by 6 bases; bases with no gene match: 14. The CDR3 is 18 amino acids. CDR3 protein: CSVELTSGVSSSYNEQFF. CDR3 coding DNA: TGCAGCGTCGAACTTACTAGCGGGGTTTCAAGCTCCTACAATGAGCAGTTCTTC.

The chain is built from TRBV4-2 and TRBJ1-2; a weak D match, TRBD1 (6 bases). Germline-derived CDR1 and CDR2 are LGHNA and YNFKEQ. Between the trimmed V and J ends, which lost 2 bases and 2 bases, there was a span of 12 bases. The CDR3 is made up of 15 amino acids. The CDR3 here is CASSQTGSENYGYTF. The DNA for the CDR3 is TGTGCCAGCAGCCAAACAGGGTCGGAGAACTATGGCTACACCTTC.

The V call is TRBV6-4, the J call TRBJ2-3; the match to TRBD1 covers 10 bases. The V gene's germline CDR1 is MRHNA and CDR2 SNTAGT. This CDR3 has 15 amino acids. J gave up 4 bases and V 0 bases, and 1 base lay outside the gene matches. Here the CDR3 reads CASSDSTGGADTQYF. The CDR3 DNA reads as TGTGCCAGCAGTGACTCGACAGGGGGCGCAGATACGCAGTATTTT.

This chain links TRBV5-1 with TRBJ2-1; a weak D match, TRBD2 (6 bases). The V end lost 4 bases, the J end lost 0 bases, and 26 bases lay between the germline ends. This CDR3 is built from 20 residues. The germline CDR1 and CDR2 sequences are SGHRS and YFSETQ. In DNA, the CDR3 is TGCGCCAGCAGCCGGGACCAAAGTAGCGGCCTCATGAGCTCCTACAATGAGCAGTTCTTC. This encodes CASSRDQSSGLMSSYNEQFF.

The chain uses TRBV11-2 and TRBJ2-7, with D possibly TRBD2 on 5 matching bases. Trimming took 7 bases from V and 3 from J, leaving 13 bases between them. From germline, CDR1 is SGHAT and CDR2 FQNNGV. The CDR3 contains 13 residues. Written as DNA, the CDR3 is TGTGCCAGCACCTCGGGAACGGGCTACGAGCAGTACTTC. Amino acids: CASTSGTGYEQYF.

This clone was seen a single time. The chain couples TRBV5-1 to TRBJ2-7; 8 positions match TRBD2. Germline values: CDR1 SGHRS, CDR2 YFSETQ. The CDR3 contains 13 residues. V trimming: 4 bases; J trimming: 4 bases; junction bases outside the gene matches: 4. The CDR3 DNA follows: TGCGCCAGCAGCCTGGGACTAGATTACGAGCAGTACTTC. It codes for CASSLGLDYEQYF. Filled out from reference TRBV5-1 and TRBJ2-7, the complete variable domain reads KAGVTQTPRYLIKTRGQQVTLSCSPISGHRSVSWYQQTPGQGLQFLFEYFSETQRNKGNFPGRFSGRQFSNSRSEMNVSTLELGDSALYLCASSLGLDYEQYFGPGTRLTVT.

The rearrangement links TRBV2 to TRBJ2-1; TRBD2 aligns across 8 bases. Germline V lookup: CDR1 SNHLY, CDR2 FYNNEI. This CDR3 is built from 14 residues. V was pared by 7 bases and J by 4 bases, with 6 bases of the junction left unmatched. The CDR3 DNA follows: TGTGCCAGCACGGCAGCGGGAGATTACAATGAGCAGTTCTTC. It codes for CASTAAGDYNEQFF.

The chain recombines TRBV27 with TRBJ2-3; 11 bases match TRBD1. CDR1 is MNHEY and CDR2 is SMNVEV in the germline V gene (reference sequence). The CDR3 is made up of 15 amino acids. J was trimmed by 3 bases and V by 6 bases; bases with no gene match: 5. CDR3 in DNA: TGTGCCAGCAGGAACCGGGACAGGGGGACAGATACGCAGTATTTT. Translated: CASRNRDRGTDTQYF.

The chain recombines TRBV9 with TRBJ1-2, with TRBD1 as a possible D gene (6 bases). Germline CDR1 and CDR2: SGDLS and YYNGEE. The CDR3 spans 16 residues. V was cut by 4 bases and J by 8 bases, with 24 bases left in between. CDR3 coding DNA: TGTGCCAGCAGCCTACTCGGGGCAGGGGCATTAAGGGGCTACACCTTC. Translated, it gives CASSLLGAGALRGYTF.

The rearrangement joins TRBV27 to TRBJ1-6; D is unclear. The CDR3 length is 14 residues. The germline CDR1 and CDR2 sequences are MNHEY and SMNVEV (reference sequence). V was cut by 3 bases and J by 7 bases, with 10 bases left in between. Written as DNA, the CDR3 is TGTGCCAGCAGTTTCAACAGACCGAATTCACCCCTCCACTTT. This encodes CASSFNRPNSPLHF.

The chain is built from TRBV13 and TRBJ2-7; the D gene is possibly TRBD1 (6 bases). Germline lookup yields CDR1 PRHDT and CDR2 FYEKMQ (reference sequence). V lost 7 bases to trimming and J lost 3 bases, with 13 bases between them. The CDR3 is 13 residues long. The CDR3 bases are TGTGCCAGCAAGGGCGAAGGGGGCTACGAGCAGTACTTC. It yields the protein CASKGEGGYEQYF. Supplemented by reference TRBV13 and TRBJ2-7, the full variable domain reads AAGVIQSPRHLIKEKRETATLKCYPIPRHDTVYWYQQGPGQDPQFLISFYEKMQSDKGSIPDRFSAQQFSDYHSELNMSSLELGDSALYFCASKGEGGYEQYFGPGTRLTVT.

CDR3 residues: CASSFVPTVYEQYF. The CDR3 region has the DNA TGTGCCAGCAGTTTCGTCCCCACGGTTTACGAGCAGTACTTC. V gene TRBV27 combines with J gene TRBJ2-7; D is unclear. Trimming removed 3 bases from V and 4 bases from J, with 13 bases in between. The length of the CDR3 is 14 residues. Germline V CDR1 and CDR2: MNHEY, SMNVEV (reference sequence).

The chain employs TRBV5-6 and TRBJ1-1; 7 positions match TRBD1. CDR3 length: 16 residues. Germline V gives CDR1 SGHDT, CDR2 YYEEEE. The J segment lost 2 bases and the V segment lost 4 bases, leaving 11 bases of the junction unmatched. This CDR3 is CASSQDRIRLNTEAFF. CDR3 in DNA: TGTGCCAGCAGCCAGGACAGGATTCGACTAAACACTGAAGCTTTCTTT.

The table lists this clone with a count of one. The V and J genes are TRBV5-1 and TRBJ1-4; 7 bases agree with TRBD1. Germline V gives CDR1 SGHRS, CDR2 YFSETQ. J gave up 3 bases and V 6 bases, and 5 bases lay outside the gene matches. This CDR3 is 14 amino acids long. Here the CDR3 DNA reads TGCGCCAGCACTTACAGGGGACCTAATGAAAAACTGTTTTTT. It yields the protein CASTYRGPNEKLFF.

The rearrangement uses TRBV5-1 and TRBJ1-2; 8 positions agree with TRBD1. V dropped 4 bases and J dropped 4; count of bases not matched to a gene: 3. This CDR3 is 13 amino acids long. Per germline, CDR1 SGHRS and CDR2 YFSETQ. CDR3 amino acids: CASSPGTGYGYTF. The CDR3 coding sequence is TGCGCCAGCAGCCCGGGGACAGGCTATGGCTACACCTTC.

This chain uses TRBV19 with TRBJ1-1, with D tentatively TRBD1 (6 bases). The CDR3 extends over 12 amino acids. Germline V gene lookup returns CDR1 LNHDA and CDR2 SQIVND (reference sequence). V dropped 5 bases and J dropped 5 bases, with 9 bases sitting between them. This CDR3 is CASSDQGTEAFF. The CDR3 nucleotides read TGTGCCAGTAGTGATCAGGGGACTGAAGCTTTCTTT.

This chain links TRBV5-1 with TRBJ1-2; TRBD1 matches 9 bases. J gave up 4 bases and V 6 bases, and 7 bases lay outside the gene matches. The CDR3 sequence is 14 residues long. Per the germline V gene, CDR1 is SGHRS and CDR2 is YFSETQ. This CDR3 reads CASNQNRGPYGYTF. The CDR3, as DNA: TGCGCCAGCAACCAAAACAGGGGGCCCTATGGCTACACCTTC.

The V and J genes are TRBV28 and TRBJ2-5, with 7 bases identical to TRBD1. This CDR3 is built from 16 residues. Germline loops: CDR1 MDHEN, CDR2 SYDVKM. J lost 2 bases, V lost 6 bases, and 12 bases had no gene match. The CDR3 region is CASSKGTVWTQETQYF. Here the CDR3 DNA reads TGTGCCAGCAGCAAGGGGACAGTTTGGACTCAAGAGACCCAGTACTTC.

CDR3 sequence: CASSFTSGGALTDTQYF. The CDR3 DNA sequence: TGTGCCAGCAGTTTCACTAGCGGGGGGGCTCTCACAGATACGCAGTATTTT. The chain combines TRBV21-1 with TRBJ2-3; TRBD2, the table's D call, lacks a check against the DNA. TRBV21-1 is marked as a pseudogene. The CDR3 extends over 17 amino acids.

This chain's CDR3 is CASRVHSSYNEQFF. The CDR3 DNA reads TGTGCCAGCAGGGTTCATAGCTCCTACAATGAGCAGTTCTTC. The rearrangement uses TRBV7-3 and TRBJ2-1; D uncertain. The CDR3 runs 14 residues. Trimming pared 6 bases from V and 0 bases from J, leaving 9 bases between. CDR1 SGHTA and CDR2 FQGTGA come from the germline V gene. Full variable domain (rest looked up from reference TRBV7-3 and TRBJ2-1): GAGVSQTPSNKVTEKGKYVELRCDPISGHTALYWYRQSLGQGPEFLIYFQGTGAADDSGLPNDRFFAVRPEGSVSTLKIQRTERGDSAVYLCASRVHSSYNEQFFGPGTRLTVL.

This clone showed up just once. The V call is TRBV5-6, the J call TRBJ2-2; 9 bases are a match to TRBD1. V lost 2 bases and J lost 4; bases outside the gene matches: 3. Germline V gene lookup returns CDR1 SGHDT and CDR2 YYEEEE. The CDR3 is 15 residues long. CDR3 sequence (DNA): TGTGCCAGCAGCTTCGGGACAGGGATCACCGGGGAGCTGTTTTTT. Translating it yields CASSFGTGITGELFF.

The CDR3 protein is CASRITGVVGPYEQYF. The DNA for the CDR3 is TGTGCCAGCAGAATAACAGGGGTCGTAGGCCCCTACGAGCAGTACTTC. V and J are TRBV7-8 and TRBJ2-7; 7 nucleotides match TRBD1. Germline-derived CDR1 and CDR2 are SGHVS and FQNEAQ. The CDR3 spans 16 residues. Trimming removed 6 bases from V and 2 bases from J; junction bases left unmatched: 13.

The rearrangement uses TRBV30 and TRBJ1-3; the D gene is possibly TRBD1 (5 bases). Germline V gives CDR1 GTSNPN, CDR2 SVGIG (reference sequence). V was trimmed by 1 base and J by 4 bases, leaving 11 bases between them. This CDR3 contains 14 residues. CDR3 in amino acids: CAWSGQNRGNTIYF. CDR3 nucleotide sequence: TGTGCCTGGAGTGGACAAAACAGGGGAAACACCATATATTTT.

This chain joins TRBV20-1 and TRBJ1-1, with D perhaps matching TRBD1 (5 bases). Germline-derived CDR1 and CDR2 are DFQATT and SNEGSKA (reference sequence). V lost 6 bases to trimming and J lost 5 bases, with 10 bases between them. This CDR3 is built from 11 residues. CDR3 region: CSAAGGTEAFF. The CDR3 DNA follows: TGCAGTGCGGCGGGGGGGACTGAAGCTTTCTTT.

This chain connects TRBV27 to TRBJ2-7; the D gene is possibly TRBD2 (5 bases). The CDR3 runs 15 residues. Per germline, CDR1 MNHEY and CDR2 SMNVEV (reference sequence). V was pared by 5 bases and J by 2 bases, with 16 bases between. In nucleotides, the CDR3 is TGTGCCAGCAGTCCGCAAGGACTGAACCCCTACGAGCAGTACTTC. Residues: CASSPQGLNPYEQYF.

The V gene is TRBV15, the J gene TRBJ1-5; tentatively, D is TRBD1 (5 bases). This CDR3 is 16 amino acids long. The V end was cut by 0 bases, the J end by 6 bases, with 15 bases between. From germline, CDR1 is LNHNV and CDR2 YYDKDF (reference sequence). The CDR3 sequence is CATSRDWGRVGQPQHF. In DNA, the CDR3 is TGTGCCACCAGCAGAGATTGGGGGAGGGTGGGTCAGCCCCAGCATTTT.

This clone was seen a single time. V usage is TRBV14 and J usage is TRBJ2-7, with D possibly being TRBD1 (6 bases). Germline values: CDR1 SGHDN, CDR2 FVKESK. The V end lost 5 bases, the J end lost 6 bases, and 11 bases lay between the germline ends. This CDR3 comprises 12 residues. CDR3 region: CASSFSGVEQYF. The CDR3, as DNA: TGTGCCAGCAGCTTTTCAGGGGTCGAGCAGTACTTC.

This chain links TRBV13 with TRBJ1-1, with D perhaps matching TRBD1 (5 bases). V gave up 4 bases and J gave up 0 bases, with 12 bases separating them. The CDR3 consists of 15 residues. Germline V lookup: CDR1 PRHDT, CDR2 FYEKMQ (reference sequence). CDR3 DNA: TGTGCCAGCAGCTCCAGGGCCGCCCTGAACACTGAAGCTTTCTTT. Protein product: CASSSRAALNTEAFF.

This rearrangement joins TRBV29-1 to TRBJ1-4; D is ambiguous. V was cut by 4 bases and J by 0 bases, with 6 bases left in between. Germline-derived CDR1 and CDR2 are SQVTM and ANQGSEA. The CDR3 contains 13 residues. The CDR3 loop reads CSVGLTTNEKLFF. In DNA form, the CDR3 reads TGCAGCGTTGGGCTTACAACTAATGAAAAACTGTTTTTT.

The chain is built from TRBV19 and TRBJ2-1; D gene uncertain. CDR1 and CDR2 (germline): LNHDA, SQIVND (reference sequence). CDR3 length: 13 residues. V was trimmed by 3 bases and J by 10 bases, leaving 13 bases between them. The CDR3 DNA is TGTGCCAGTAGTATCGGGTTTATGCGCGAGCAGTTCTTC. Protein: CASSIGFMREQFF.